This TCR beta chain was identified in a study of a mutant IDH1 vaccine in newly diagnosed glioma. At the level of the study: Every participant had undergone radiotherapy, temozolomide, or both before, and most underwent both.

Study-level findings and limits: Vaccine-induced immune responses occurred in roughly 95% of patients. Among top peripheral T cell clonotypes, changes seemed unrelated to pseudoprogression.

Time point in this sample: baseline, week 1 (first vaccination visit). Treatment of the sample: pre-vaccination baseline after standard-of-care therapy. Each donor presented with a new WHO grade 3 or 4 astrocytoma that tested IDH1-mutant and showed ATRX loss. To note about this clone: What it binds is not known.

Assay used: immunoSEQ multiplex PCR; TCRdb lists only in-frame clones, some missing. The sample includes around 63,000 clones, more than 85% of them seen just once. CDR1 and CDR2 from the germline V gene are LNHDA and SQIVND (reference sequence). V was pared by 3 bases and J by 7 bases, with 13 bases between. This CDR3 is 13 amino acids long. This receptor was taken from a man over 45 with glioma. V gene TRBV19 combines with J gene TRBJ2-7, with D possibly TRBD2 on 5 matching bases. Sample: PBMCs, taken from a glioma patient treated with radiotherapy, temozolomide or both. The CDR3 loop reads CASSIGLGSEQYF. The CDR3 DNA sequence: TGTGCCAGTAGTATCGGACTGGGATCAGAGCAGTACTTC. The variable domain in full, completed from reference TRBV19 and TRBJ2-7, reads DGGITQSPKYLFRKEGQNVTLSCEQNLNHDAMYWYRQDPGQGLRLIYYSQIVNDFQKGDIAEGYSVSREKKESFPLTVTSAQKNPTAFYLCASSIGLGSEQYFGPGTRLTVT.